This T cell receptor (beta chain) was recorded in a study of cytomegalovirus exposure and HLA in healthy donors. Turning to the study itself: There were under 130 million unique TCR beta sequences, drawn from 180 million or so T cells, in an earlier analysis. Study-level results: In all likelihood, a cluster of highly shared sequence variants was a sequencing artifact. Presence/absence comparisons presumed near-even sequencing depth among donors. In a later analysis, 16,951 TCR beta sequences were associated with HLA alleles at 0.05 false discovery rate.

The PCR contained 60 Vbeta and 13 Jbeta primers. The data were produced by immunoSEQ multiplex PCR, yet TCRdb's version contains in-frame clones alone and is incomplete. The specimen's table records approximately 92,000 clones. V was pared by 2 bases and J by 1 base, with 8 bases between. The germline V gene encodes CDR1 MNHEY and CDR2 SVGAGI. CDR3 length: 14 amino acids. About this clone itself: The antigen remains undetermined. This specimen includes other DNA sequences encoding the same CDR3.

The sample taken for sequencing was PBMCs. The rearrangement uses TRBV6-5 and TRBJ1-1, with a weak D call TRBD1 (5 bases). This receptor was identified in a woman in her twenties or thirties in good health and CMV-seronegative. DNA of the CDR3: TGTGCCAGCAGTTACGGGGGGGGGAACACTGAAGCTTTCTTT. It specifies CASSYGGGNTEAFF.